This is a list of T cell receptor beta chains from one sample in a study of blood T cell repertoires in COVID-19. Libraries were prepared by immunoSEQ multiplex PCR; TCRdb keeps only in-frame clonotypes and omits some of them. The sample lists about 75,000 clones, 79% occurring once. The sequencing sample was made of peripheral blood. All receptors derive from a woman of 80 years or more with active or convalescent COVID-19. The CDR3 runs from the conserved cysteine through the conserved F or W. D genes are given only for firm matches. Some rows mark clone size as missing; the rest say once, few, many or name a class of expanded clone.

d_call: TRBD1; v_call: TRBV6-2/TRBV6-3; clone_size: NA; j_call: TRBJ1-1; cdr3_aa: CASSYSTGLGTEAFF; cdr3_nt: TGTGCCAGCAGTTACTCGACAGGGCTGGGCACTGAAGCTTTCTTT
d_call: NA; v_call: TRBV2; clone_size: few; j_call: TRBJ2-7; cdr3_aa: CASRGPDYEQYF; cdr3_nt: TGTGCCAGCAGGGGGCCGGACTACGAGCAGTACTTC
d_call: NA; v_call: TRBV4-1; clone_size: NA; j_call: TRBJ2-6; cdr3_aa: CASSQGRQYSGANVLTF; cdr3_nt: TGCGCCAGCAGCCAAGGGAGACAGTACTCTGGGGCCAACGTCCTGACTTTC
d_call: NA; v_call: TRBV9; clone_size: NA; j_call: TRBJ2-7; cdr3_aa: CASSVRVDPIYEQYF; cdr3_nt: TGTGCCAGCAGCGTACGAGTCGATCCGATCTACGAGCAGTACTTC
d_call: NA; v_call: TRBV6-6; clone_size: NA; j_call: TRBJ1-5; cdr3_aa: CASSHGTPYSNQPQHF; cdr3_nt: TGTGCCAGCAGCCACGGGACACCTTATAGCAATCAGCCCCAGCATTTT
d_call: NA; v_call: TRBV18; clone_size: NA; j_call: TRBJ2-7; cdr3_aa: CASSPERSRSYEQYF; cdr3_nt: TGTGCCAGCTCACCAGAGAGGAGCAGATCCTACGAGCAGTACTTC
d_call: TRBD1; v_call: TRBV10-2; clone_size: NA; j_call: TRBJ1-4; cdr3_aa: CASSVTGEITNEKLFF; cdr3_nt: TGCGCCAGCAGTGTAACAGGGGAAATAACTAATGAAAAACTGTTTTTT
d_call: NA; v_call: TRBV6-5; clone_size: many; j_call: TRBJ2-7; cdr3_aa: CASRREDRPYEQYF; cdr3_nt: TGTGCCAGCAGAAGAGAGGACAGACCCTACGAGCAGTACTTC
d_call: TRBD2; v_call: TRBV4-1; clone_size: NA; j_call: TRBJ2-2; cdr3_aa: CASSPGTSGRAYTGELFF; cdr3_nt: TGCGCCAGCAGCCCGGGCACTAGCGGGAGGGCCTACACCGGGGAGCTGTTTTTT
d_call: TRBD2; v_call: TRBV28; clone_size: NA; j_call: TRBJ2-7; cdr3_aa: CASSTLTSVVYEQYF; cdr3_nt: TGTGCCAGCAGTACACTCACTAGCGTAGTCTACGAGCAGTACTTC
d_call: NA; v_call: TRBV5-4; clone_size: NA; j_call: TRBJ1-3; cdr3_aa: CASSLNPTGTGNTIYF; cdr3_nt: TGTGCCAGCAGCTTGAATCCAACAGGGACTGGAAACACCATATATTTT
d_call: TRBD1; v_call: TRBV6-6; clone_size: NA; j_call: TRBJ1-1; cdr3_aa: CASSPRDRGSNTEAFF; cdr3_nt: TGTGCCAGCAGCCCCAGGGACAGAGGATCGAACACTGAAGCTTTCTTT
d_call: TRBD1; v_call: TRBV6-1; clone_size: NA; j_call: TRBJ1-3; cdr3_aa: CASSATGGAPGNTIYF; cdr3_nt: TGTGCCAGCAGTGCGACAGGGGGCGCTCCTGGAAACACCATATATTTT
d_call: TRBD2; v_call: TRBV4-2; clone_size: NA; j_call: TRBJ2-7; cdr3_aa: CASSQIAGVHEQYF; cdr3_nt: TGTGCCAGCAGCCAAATAGCGGGAGTACACGAGCAGTACTTC
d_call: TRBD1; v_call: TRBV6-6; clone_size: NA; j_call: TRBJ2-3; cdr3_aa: CASRQTGADTQYF; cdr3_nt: TGTGCCAGCAGACAAACAGGGGCAGATACGCAGTATTTT
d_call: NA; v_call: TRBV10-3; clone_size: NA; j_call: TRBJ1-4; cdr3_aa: CATSGTNEKLFF; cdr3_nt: TGTGCCACCTCAGGTACGAATGAAAAACTGTTTTTT
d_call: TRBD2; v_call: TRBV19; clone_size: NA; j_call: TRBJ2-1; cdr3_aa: CASIESGGVYNEQFF; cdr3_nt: TGTGCCAGTATTGAAAGCGGGGGAGTCTACAATGAGCAGTTCTTC
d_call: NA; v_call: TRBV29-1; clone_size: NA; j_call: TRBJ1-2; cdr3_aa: CSVENPGVGGYTF; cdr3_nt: TGCAGCGTTGAAAATCCAGGGGTGGGTGGCTACACCTTC
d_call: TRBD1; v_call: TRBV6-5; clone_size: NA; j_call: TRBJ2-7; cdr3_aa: CASSYRVQGYEQYF; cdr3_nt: TGTGCCAGCAGTTACCGAGTACAGGGGTACGAGCAGTACTTC
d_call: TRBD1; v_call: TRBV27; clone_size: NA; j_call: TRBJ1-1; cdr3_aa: CASSLYRGGMNTEAFF; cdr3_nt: TGTGCCAGCAGTCTTTACAGGGGTGGCATGAACACTGAAGCTTTCTTT
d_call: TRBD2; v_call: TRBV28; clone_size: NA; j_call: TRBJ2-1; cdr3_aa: CASSLRASGRGNEQFF; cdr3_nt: TGTGCCAGCAGTTTACGGGCTAGCGGGAGGGGTAATGAGCAGTTCTTC